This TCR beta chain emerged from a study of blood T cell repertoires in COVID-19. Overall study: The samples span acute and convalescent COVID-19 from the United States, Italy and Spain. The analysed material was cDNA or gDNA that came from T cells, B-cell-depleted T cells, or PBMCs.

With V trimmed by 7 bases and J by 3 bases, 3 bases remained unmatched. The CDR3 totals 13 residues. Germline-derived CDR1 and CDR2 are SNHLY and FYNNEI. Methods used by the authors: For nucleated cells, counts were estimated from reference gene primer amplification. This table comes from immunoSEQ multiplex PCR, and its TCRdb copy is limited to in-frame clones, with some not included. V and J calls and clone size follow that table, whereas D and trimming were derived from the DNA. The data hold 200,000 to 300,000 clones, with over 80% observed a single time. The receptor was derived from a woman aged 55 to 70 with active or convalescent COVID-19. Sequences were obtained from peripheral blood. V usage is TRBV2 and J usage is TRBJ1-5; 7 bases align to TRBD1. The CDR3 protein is CASKTGSNQPQHF. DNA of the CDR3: TGTGCCAGCAAGACAGGGTCCAATCAGCCCCAGCATTTT.